This T cell receptor (beta chain) was obtained from a study of CD8 T cells in ankylosing spondylitis. TCRdb processed the 5' RACE reads anew with MiXCR; each CDR3 protein has one entry. The sample holds approximately 220,000 distinct CDR3 sequences, about 26% seen once. Study conclusions and caveats: Researchers reportedly found disease-linked clones significantly enriched in matched ankylosing spondylitis synovial fluid.

This clonotype was seen ten or more times. What it binds is unknown. The germline V gene encodes CDR1 MDHEN and CDR2 SYDVKM. The ends were cut back, 6 bases at V and 2 bases at J, with 15 bases in the middle. The CDR3 totals 15 residues. The chain employs TRBV28 and TRBJ2-3; maybe TRBD2 (6 bases). The specimen was blood, either unsorted or a sorted T cell fraction (not recorded which). The sequence derives from a male donor with ankylosing spondylitis or in good health (not recorded which). The CDR3 protein is CASRSTAGITDTQYF. The CDR3 DNA sequence: TGTGCCAGCAGGTCAACGGCGGGAATCACAGATACGCAGTATTTT.